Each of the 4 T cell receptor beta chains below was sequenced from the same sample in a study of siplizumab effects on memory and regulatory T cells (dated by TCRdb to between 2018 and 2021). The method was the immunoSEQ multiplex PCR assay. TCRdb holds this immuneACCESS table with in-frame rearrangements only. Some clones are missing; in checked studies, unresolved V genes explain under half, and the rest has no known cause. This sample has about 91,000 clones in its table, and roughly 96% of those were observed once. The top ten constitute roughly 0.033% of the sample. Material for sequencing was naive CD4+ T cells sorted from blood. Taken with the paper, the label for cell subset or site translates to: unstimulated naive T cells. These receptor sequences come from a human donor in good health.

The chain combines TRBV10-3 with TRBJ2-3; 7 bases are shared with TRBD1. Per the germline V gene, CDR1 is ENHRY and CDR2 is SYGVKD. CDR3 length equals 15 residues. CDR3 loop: CAIRDSGGTTDTQYF. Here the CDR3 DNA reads TGTGCGATCCGGGACAGCGGTGGAACCACAGATACGCAGTATTTT.

The DNA of the CDR3 is TGTGCCAGCACAAATCGGGGAGCGGAGCAGTTCTTC. Protein: CASTNRGAEQFF. The gene calls are TRBV7-2 and TRBJ2-1, with a possible D match to TRBD2 (5 bases). The germline V and J ends were trimmed by 7 bases and 10 bases, with 14 bases remaining between them. The CDR3 length is 12 residues. Germline V CDR1 and CDR2: SGHTA, FQGNSA.

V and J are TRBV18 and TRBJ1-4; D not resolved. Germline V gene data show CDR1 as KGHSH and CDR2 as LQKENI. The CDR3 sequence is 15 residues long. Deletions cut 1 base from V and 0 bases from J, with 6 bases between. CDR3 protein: CASSPREATNEKLFF. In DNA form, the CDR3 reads TGTGCCAGCTCACCACGAGAAGCAACTAATGAAAAACTGTTTTTT.

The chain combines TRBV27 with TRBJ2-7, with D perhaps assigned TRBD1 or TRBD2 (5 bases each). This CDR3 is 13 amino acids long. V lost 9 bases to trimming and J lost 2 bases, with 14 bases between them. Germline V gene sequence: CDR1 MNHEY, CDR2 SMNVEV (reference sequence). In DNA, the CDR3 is TGTGCCAGTGGGTGGGACGGGCCCTACGAGCAGTACTTC. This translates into CASGWDGPYEQYF.